This T cell receptor (beta chain) is drawn from a study of T cell repertoires in cytomegalovirus infection. This clonotype was observed a handful of times. Its target is unknown. Each CDR3 protein gets one entry after TCRdb re-called the reads with MiXCR. Seen here are under 450,000 distinct CDR3 sequences, about a third observed once, and the top ten hold roughly 12%. V gave up 5 bases and J gave up 4 bases, with 6 bases separating them. CDR3 length equals 12 residues. In germline, CDR1 is SEHNR, CDR2 FQNEAQ (reference sequence). The chain has TRBV7-9 and TRBJ1-3; no clear D. The source was cultured PBMCs, collected from culture after CMV antigen stimulation. This receptor was obtained from a human donor in good health (CMV status not recorded). Some clones in this sample may be carry-over from other donors' samples. CDR3 region: CASSNPGNTIYF. The CDR3 coding sequence is TGTGCCAGCAGCAACCCAGGAAACACCATATATTTT.